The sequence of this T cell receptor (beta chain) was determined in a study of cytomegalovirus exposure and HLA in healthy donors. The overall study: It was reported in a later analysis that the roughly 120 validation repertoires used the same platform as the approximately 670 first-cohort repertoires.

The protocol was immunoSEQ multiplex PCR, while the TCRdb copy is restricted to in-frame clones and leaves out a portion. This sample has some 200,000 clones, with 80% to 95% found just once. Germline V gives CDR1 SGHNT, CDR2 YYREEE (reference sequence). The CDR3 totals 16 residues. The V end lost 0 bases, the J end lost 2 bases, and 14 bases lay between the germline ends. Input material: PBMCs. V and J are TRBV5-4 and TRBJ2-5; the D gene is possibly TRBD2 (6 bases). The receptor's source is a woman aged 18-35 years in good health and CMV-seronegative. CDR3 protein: CASSLGARDSQETQYF. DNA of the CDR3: TGTGCCAGCAGCTTGGGGGCCAGGGACTCTCAAGAGACCCAGTACTTC.